The 2 T cell receptor beta chains below come from one sample, sequenced in a study of blood T cell repertoires in COVID-19. Here immunoSEQ multiplex PCR was the method, and the copy in TCRdb shows in-frame clones only, minus some. The sample contains 55,000 to 75,000 clones, 85% to 90% of which appear only once. The sequencing input was peripheral blood. All receptors derive from a human donor with active COVID-19. The donor label of this sample is uncertain.

This clone is termed medium-sized (0.01 to 0.1%). The rearrangement links TRBV5-1 to TRBJ1-3; TRBD1 is a possible D gene (5 bases). The CDR3 runs 20 residues. Between the trimmed V and J ends, which lost 10 bases and 1 base, there was a span of 33 bases. CDR1 is SGHRS and CDR2 is YFSETQ in the germline V gene. CDR3 in amino acids: CASALGPNRPVEGSGNTIYF. The CDR3 DNA reads TGCGCCTCAGCCCTCGGGCCAAACAGGCCCGTCGAAGGATCTGGAAACACCATATATTTT.

This clone came up a few times. The chain recombines TRBV27 with TRBJ1-5, with TRBD1 as a possible D gene (5 bases). The CDR3 is 15 residues long. Between the trimmed V and J ends, which lost 2 bases and 0 bases, there was a span of 8 bases. Germline CDR1 reads MNHEY; CDR2 reads SMNVEV (reference sequence). The CDR3 region is CASSLVQGSNQPQHF. The CDR3 DNA reads TGTGCCAGCAGTTTAGTCCAGGGTAGCAATCAGCCCCAGCATTTT.